The T cell receptor (beta chain) under discussion was sequenced for a study of monozygotic twins with inflammatory bowel disease. TCRdb reprocessed the 5' RACE reads, keeping one entry per CDR3 protein, no DNA. Here the sample table reports 93,000 or so distinct CDR3 sequences. The receptor comes from a human donor with ulcerative colitis or Crohn's disease, or a healthy co-twin of an affected twin (not recorded which). The sample was blood.

The CDR3 spells CASSLAREGEQYF. This chain joins TRBV7-2 and TRBJ2-7; as DNA is missing, the TRBD2 call by TCRdb cannot be tested. The CDR3 loop spans 13 amino acids. Germline CDR1 SGHTA, CDR2 FQGNSA.